This T cell receptor (beta chain) was sequenced in a study of cytomegalovirus exposure and HLA in healthy donors. The wider study: As an earlier analysis found, some 170 million T cells yielded about 120 million unique TCR beta sequences.

Germline trimming cut 4 bases from V and 5 bases from J; bases unmatched to any gene: 9. CDR1 and CDR2 (germline): SGHTA, FQGNSA. This CDR3 has 16 residues. Notes on the study in general: The study recorded over 150 TCR beta chains that were cytomegalovirus-associated.

PCR involved 60 Vbeta and 13 Jbeta primers. TCRdb's copy holds only in-frame clones and misses some; the assay was immunoSEQ multiplex PCR. The data show about 120,000 clones, 9.5% seen once. The study sampled nominally healthy donors, though unrecorded immune exposures were likely. This clone was seen more than once but under ten times. The target antigen is unknown. The chain links TRBV7-2 to TRBJ2-2; TRBD1 aligns across 8 bases. What was sequenced was PBMCs. The TCR was taken from a man aged 25-45 years in good health and CMV-seronegative. The CDR3 DNA follows: TGTGCCAGCAGCTCCCAACAGGGGGTTCGGACCGGGGAGCTGTTTTTT. Encoded protein: CASSSQQGVRTGELFF.